This TCR beta chain was identified in a study of shared clonotypes between healthy human individuals. Study overall: The donors, a couple of women and three men, were aged 18 to 49.

General study points: Unshared clonotypes carried lower generation probabilities than those common to all four donors.

The CD4+ fraction was divided into a CD45RA+ naive subset and a CD45RA-negative memory subset. From germline, CDR1 is MDHEN and CDR2 SYDVKM. The CDR3 totals 15 residues. V lost 4 bases and J lost 10; bases outside the gene matches: 13. TCRdb's table, derived via immunoSEQ multiplex PCR, lists solely in-frame clones and lacks some. The table shows roughly 500,000 clones, with roughly 95% occurring only once. On this clone itself: As yet, its antigen is unknown.

This TCR came from a woman younger than 45 in good health. Specimen: naive CD4+ T cells sorted from blood. Subset here: CD45RA+ positively selected. This chain connects TRBV28 to TRBJ2-1, with 7 bases fitting TRBD1. The CDR3 DNA sequence: TGTGCCAGCAGTTCTACAGGGGTATCGGTTAGCGAGCAGTTCTTC. It encodes CASSSTGVSVSEQFF. The full variable domain, with the rest looked up from reference TRBV28 and TRBJ2-1, is DVKVTQSSRYLVKRTGEKVFLECVQDMDHENMFWYRQDPGLGLRLIYFSYDVKMKEKGDIPEGYSVSREKKERFSLILESASTNQTSMYLCASSSTGVSVSEQFFGPGTRLTVL.